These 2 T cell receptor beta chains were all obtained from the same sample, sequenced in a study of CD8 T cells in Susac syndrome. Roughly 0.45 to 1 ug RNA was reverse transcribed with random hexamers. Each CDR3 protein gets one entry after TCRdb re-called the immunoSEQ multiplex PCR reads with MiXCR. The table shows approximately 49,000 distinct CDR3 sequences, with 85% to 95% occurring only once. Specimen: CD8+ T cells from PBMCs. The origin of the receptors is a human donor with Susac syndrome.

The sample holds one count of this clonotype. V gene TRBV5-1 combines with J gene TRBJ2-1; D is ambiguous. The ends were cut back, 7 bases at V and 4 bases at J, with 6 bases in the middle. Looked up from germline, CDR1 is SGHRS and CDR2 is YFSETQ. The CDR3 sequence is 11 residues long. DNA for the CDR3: TGCGCCAGCGAACAATACAATGAGCAGTTCTTC. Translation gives CASEQYNEQFF.

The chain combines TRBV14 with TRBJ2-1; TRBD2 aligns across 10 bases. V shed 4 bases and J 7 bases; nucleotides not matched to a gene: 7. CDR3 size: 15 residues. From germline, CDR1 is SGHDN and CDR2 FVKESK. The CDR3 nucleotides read TGTGCCAGCAGCCCTCTAGCGGGGGTTCCTAATGAGCAGTTCTTC. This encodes CASSPLAGVPNEQFF.